This TCR beta chain was found in a study of cytomegalovirus exposure and HLA in healthy donors. These donors, healthy bone marrow donors, were studied. Whole-study results and caveats: Across donors, sequencing depth was assumed by presence/absence analyses to be roughly uniform. TCR beta chain V- and J-gene trimming was linked, in a later analysis, to a missense variant in DCLRE1C. The productive fraction for most TCR beta V segments was about 90% or about 30% in an earlier analysis.

Vbeta (60) and Jbeta (13) primers were used in the PCR. TCRdb's copy holds only in-frame clones and misses some; the assay was immunoSEQ multiplex PCR. This sample has about 190,000 clones, with 60% to 80% found just once. Turning to this clone: Its specificity is unknown.

The germline gives CDR1 SGHRS, CDR2 YFSETQ. CDR3 length: 14 residues. The V end lost 3 bases, the J end lost 4 bases, and 10 bases lay between the germline ends. The receptor was derived from a woman in her 30s in good health and CMV-seropositive. Material: PBMCs. J is TRBJ2-2 and V is TRBV5-1; maybe TRBD1 (6 bases). This CDR3 reads CASSSGQTTGELFF. The CDR3 nucleotides are TGCGCCAGCAGCTCTGGACAGACCACCGGGGAGCTGTTTTTT.